These T cell receptor beta chains were read from a single sample in a study of T cells in Graves' hyperthyroidism and ophthalmopathy. One entry per CDR3 protein results from TCRdb running MiXCR on the multiplex PCR reads. The sample carries nearly 750,000 distinct CDR3 sequences, approximately 40% recorded once. Sequencing was carried out using blood. These receptors originate from a woman aged 40 to 50 with Graves' hyperthyroidism. Both conserved end residues are part of each CDR3.

>TRBJ2-3|TRBV20-1
CSARDPSGRTSTDTQYF
>TRBJ1-4|TRBV4-3
CASSQDRRRGKEKLFF
>TRBJ2-7|TRBV29-1
CSPILGGEQYF
>TRBJ1-6|TRBV4-1
CASSQDTYSPLHF
>TRBJ2-2|TRBV6-5
CASSYGGGIGELFF
>TRBJ2-2|TRBV24-1
CATSNTGTSNTGELFF
>TRBJ2-5|TRBV25-1
CVTTPGVETQYF
>TRBJ1-2|TRBV20-1
CSARPRGDDRYTF
>TRBJ1-1|TRBV7-2
CASSEQVGGVEAFF
>TRBJ1-2|TRBV7-2
CASSRGTGSIDVTF
>TRBJ1-6|TRBV9
CASSVVPGGYNSPLHF
>TRBJ1-5|TRBV7-2
CASSLVAGGDRPQHF
>TRBJ1-5|TRBV7-2
CASSPDRDRGYQPQHF
>TRBJ2-7|TRBV27
CASSSYGGESSYEQYF
>TRBJ1-5|TRBV20-1
CSARDHGQPQHF
>TRBJ1-5|TRBV29-1
CSARQGSQPQHF
>TRBJ1-2|TRBV7-2
CASNFRDRGHGYTF
>TRBJ2-7|TRBV29-1
CSVYTGQANYEQYF
>TRBJ1-2|TRBV7-9
CASSQGGEYGYTF
>TRBJ1-2|TRBV6-5
CASSYSPGPGRNYGYTF
>TRBJ2-7|TRBV4-1
CASSHSGLYEQYF
>TRBJ2-7|TRBV5-1
CASSLEGRGDEQYF
>TRBJ2-5|TRBV10-3
CAISEGRDTLGF
>TRBJ2-5|TRBV5-5
CASSKGLRTETQYF
>TRBJ2-5|TRBV7-2
CASSLEGAETQYF
>TRBJ1-4|TRBV12-3/TRBV12-4
CASSFGGLAANEKLFF
>TRBJ2-7|TRBV12-3/TRBV12-4
CASRQGRGNTGEYEQYF
>TRBJ1-2|TRBV5-1
CASSVTRDYGYTF
>TRBJ1-5|TRBV10-3
CAISLNRGNQPQHF
>TRBJ2-7|TRBV2
CASSESGSIYEQYF
>TRBJ2-5|TRBV19
CASSPRDRDMETQYF
>TRBJ1-5|TRBV7-9
CASSPGREGQPQHF
>TRBJ1-6|TRBV6-6
CASSEQGIIFSPLHF
>TRBJ2-7|TRBV5-1
CASSLAGDRETGEQYF
>TRBJ1-5|TRBV10-3
CAISAQHF
>TRBJ2-7|TRBV29-1
CSLGDPYEQYF
>TRBJ1-1|TRBV7-3
CASSLTYSGLSGPEAFF
>TRBJ2-7|TRBV28
CASSRLLDPYEQYF
>TRBJ1-2|TRBV25-1
CASSAGVLNYGYTF
>TRBJ2-7|TRBV20-1
CSARLAEHEQYF
>TRBJ2-5|TRBV7-8
CASSLARLAPLGTQYF
>TRBJ1-1|TRBV10-1
CASIVGRGERFSTEAFF
>TRBJ1-1|TRBV5-6
CASNRGPTEAFF
>TRBJ1-2|TRBV2
CASSERSGLGYTF
>TRBJ2-2|TRBV19
CASRKDPFTGELFF
>TRBJ1-5|TRBV6-1
CASSDFFGPQPQHF
>TRBJ2-7|TRBV5-5
CASSLSGTSGNEQYF
>TRBJ2-7|TRBV6-6
CASSLAQGQGYEQYF
>TRBJ1-1|TRBV7-2
CASSFRDPLDEAFF
>TRBJ1-4|TRBV7-2
CASSSAQINEKLFF
>TRBJ2-5|TRBV10-1
CASSEGGKETQYF
>TRBJ1-1|TRBV7-2
CASSSTGWDTEAFF
>TRBJ2-7|TRBV2
CASIRRYEQYF
>TRBJ1-2|TRBV20-1
CSVTGRGYYGYTF